One sample yielded the 21 T cell receptor beta chains listed below, sequenced in a study of blood T cell repertoires in COVID-19. Using immunoSEQ multiplex PCR, the repertoire was profiled, and TCRdb retains in-frame clones only, with some absent. Found here are about 120,000 clones, 85% to 90% of them singletons; the top ten hold more than 2%. The sequencing sample was made of peripheral blood. Receptor source: a woman aged 45-65 years with acute or convalescent COVID-19.

The chain combines TRBV9 with TRBJ2-3, with a possible D match to TRBD1 (6 bases). In germline, CDR1 is SGDLS, CDR2 YYNGEE. V gave up 0 bases and J gave up 2 bases, with 10 bases separating them. This CDR3 spans 15 amino acids. DNA of the CDR3: TGTGCCAGCAGCGTAGGAGGGGACACCACAGATACGCAGTATTTT. It codes for CASSVGGDTTDTQYF.

J is TRBJ2-3 and V is TRBV29-1; 10 nucleotides agree with TRBD1. Germline V gene sequence: CDR1 SQVTM, CDR2 ANQGSEA. This CDR3 spans 13 amino acids. V gave up 4 bases and J gave up 3 bases; unmatched junction bases: 1. The CDR3 is CSVGTGGTDTQYF. DNA of the CDR3: TGCAGCGTTGGGACAGGGGGGACAGATACGCAGTATTTT.

The chain employs TRBV4-2 and TRBJ2-1; D gene unclear. The germline gives CDR1 LGHNA, CDR2 YNFKEQ. The CDR3 covers 11 residues. The V and J ends lost 1 base and 7 bases respectively, with 2 bases between them. CDR3 loop: CASSQANEQFF. The CDR3 DNA follows: TGTGCCAGCAGCCAAGCGAATGAGCAGTTCTTC.

This clone has just one count. J is TRBJ1-2 and V is TRBV5-1; 8 nucleotides match TRBD1. The J segment lost 8 bases and the V segment lost 7 bases, leaving 10 bases of the junction unmatched. The germline CDR1 and CDR2 sequences are SGHRS and YFSETQ. CDR3 length: 13 residues. Here the CDR3 reads CASSTQGAEGYTF. The CDR3 DNA sequence: TGCGCCAGCTCTACCCAGGGGGCAGAAGGCTACACCTTC.

This sequence joins TRBV5-1 and TRBJ1-3; the match to TRBD1 covers 8 bases. The CDR3 is 15 residues long. Trimming removed 4 bases from V and 2 bases from J; junction bases left unmatched: 5. CDR1 is SGHRS and CDR2 is YFSETQ in the germline V gene. The DNA of the CDR3 is TGCGCCAGCAGCCCGTGGACAGGGACTGGAAACACCATATATTTT. It encodes CASSPWTGTGNTIYF.

The chain recombines TRBV7-3 with TRBJ1-6; 9 bases are shared with TRBD1. From germline, CDR1 is SGHTA and CDR2 FQGTGA. CDR3 length equals 15 residues. After removal of 2 bases from V and 5 bases from J, the junction contained 1 base not matched to a gene. The CDR3 region is CASSLGQGHNSPLHF. CDR3 nucleotide sequence: TGTGCCAGCAGCTTAGGACAGGGGCATAATTCACCCCTCCACTTT.

The chain uses TRBV29-1 and TRBJ2-7; tentative D call: TRBD1 (5 bases). Germline loops: CDR1 SQVTM, CDR2 ANQGSEA. The CDR3 spans 14 residues. The ends were cut back, 4 bases at V and 2 bases at J, with 15 bases in the middle. The CDR3 region is CSVAGSGQTYEQYF. In DNA, the CDR3 is TGCAGCGTTGCCGGCTCCGGACAAACCTACGAGCAGTACTTC.

This sequence joins TRBV4-3 and TRBJ1-6; the D is unclear. Germline CDR1 is LGHNA and CDR2 is YSLEER. Trimming took off 4 bases at V and 1 base at J, with 11 bases between the two ends. CDR3 size: 16 residues. This CDR3 reads CASSPTRNSYNSPLHF. In nucleotides, the CDR3 is TGCGCCAGCAGCCCTACGCGGAATTCCTATAATTCACCCCTCCACTTT.

This chain links TRBV6-5 with TRBJ2-4; 8 nucleotides match TRBD2. The CDR3 has 14 amino acids. Germline CDR1 reads MNHEY; CDR2 reads SVGAGI. V lost 5 bases, J lost 9 bases, and 9 bases stayed unmatched. CDR3: CASSPLRGAGIQYF. CDR3 bases: TGTGCCAGCAGTCCCCTGCGGGGGGCAGGCATTCAGTACTTC.

In DNA form, the CDR3 reads TGTGCCAGCAGCCAAGATTTGGTCAGTACGACAGGGATTCAGCCCCAGCATTTT. Its translation is CASSQDLVSTTGIQPQHF. This chain links TRBV4-2 with TRBJ1-5, with 7 nucleotides matching TRBD1. The trim removed 0 bases at V and 6 bases at J, leaving 14 bases unmatched. This CDR3 region has 18 residues. Germline-derived CDR1 and CDR2 are LGHNA and YNFKEQ.

The chain recombines TRBV11-2 with TRBJ2-3; D might be TRBD2 (5 bases). The CDR3 sequence is 14 residues long. Trimming shortened V by 3 bases and J by 2 bases, and 9 bases separated the two germline ends. Germline V gene lookup returns CDR1 SGHAT and CDR2 FQNNGV. The CDR3 loop reads CASSFLDFTDTQYF. Here the CDR3 DNA reads TGTGCCAGCAGCTTCCTGGACTTCACAGATACGCAGTATTTT. The variable domain in full, with the rest retrieved from reference TRBV11-2 and TRBJ2-3, is EAGVAQSPRYKIIEKRQSVAFWCNPISGHATLYWYQQILGQGPKLLIQFQNNGVVDDSQLPKDRFSAERLKGVDSTLKIQPAKLEDSAVYLCASSFLDFTDTQYFGPGTRLTVL.

V and J are TRBV6-5 and TRBJ1-4; 10 nucleotides line up with TRBD1. Germline V gives CDR1 MNHEY, CDR2 SVGAGI. After removal of 6 bases from V and 8 bases from J, the junction contained 9 bases not matched to a gene. This CDR3 is built from 15 residues. The CDR3 is CASSQKGTGVEKLFF. The CDR3 DNA reads as TGTGCCAGCAGCCAAAAAGGGACAGGGGTCGAAAAACTGTTTTTT.

The chain joins TRBV7-9 to TRBJ2-1, with 8 bases lining up with TRBD2. V shed 5 bases and J 5 bases; nucleotides not matched to a gene: 14. Germline V CDR1 and CDR2: SEHNR, FQNEAQ (reference sequence). The CDR3 is 17 residues long. The DNA of the CDR3 is TGTGCCAGCAGCCGACCTTTAAACGGGAGGGCCGACAATGAGCAGTTCTTC. Encoded protein: CASSRPLNGRADNEQFF.

CDR3 sequence reads: CASSYLPGSWEQYF. The CDR3, as DNA: TGTGCCAGCAGTTACTTGCCGGGGTCGTGGGAGCAGTACTTC. The genes are TRBV6-2 or TRBV6-3 and TRBJ2-7, with a weak D call TRBD2 (5 bases). The CDR3 runs 14 residues. From germline, CDR1 is MNHEY and CDR2 SVGEGT. Trimming shortened V by 1 base and J by 7 bases, and 14 bases separated the two germline ends.

The chain employs TRBV6-5 and TRBJ2-5, with TRBD2 matching over 8 bases. Per the germline V gene, CDR1 is MNHEY and CDR2 is SVGAGI. This CDR3 region has 14 residues. The V segment lost 5 bases and the J segment 1 base; nucleotides outside the gene matches: 3. CDR3 protein: CASSQLAAQETQYF. DNA of the CDR3: TGTGCCAGCAGTCAACTAGCGGCCCAAGAGACCCAGTACTTC.

The gene calls are TRBV24-1 and TRBJ2-1; D gene uncertain. The CDR3 is 13 amino acids. V was clipped by 4 bases and J by 7 bases, with 10 bases between them. The germline CDR1 and CDR2 sequences are KGHDR and SFDVKD. Here the CDR3 reads CATSDYYKNEQFF. CDR3 DNA sequence: TGTGCCACCAGTGACTATTATAAGAATGAGCAGTTCTTC.

This clone appeared once. This chain uses TRBV7-2 with TRBJ1-5; TRBD1 matches 8 bases. Losses at the gene ends were 6 bases for V and 5 bases for J; bases not matched to a gene: 9. CDR3 length: 15 amino acids. The germline CDR1 and CDR2 sequences are SGHTA and FQGNSA. The CDR3 nucleotides are TGTGCCAGCAGTATACGCAGGGGGCGCGATCAGCCCCAGCATTTT. Its translation is CASSIRRGRDQPQHF.

V usage is TRBV5-1 and J usage is TRBJ2-3, with 12 bases matching TRBD2. The CDR3 is made up of 16 amino acids. Trimming took 4 bases from V and 3 from J; bases not matched to a gene: 6. In germline, CDR1 is SGHRS, CDR2 YFSETQ. The CDR3 sequence: CASSRTGTSGTDTQYF. CDR3 bases: TGCGCCAGCAGCCGCACGGGGACTAGCGGGACAGATACGCAGTATTTT.

This chain uses TRBV19 with TRBJ2-1, with a tentative D call TRBD1 (5 bases). Germline CDR1 LNHDA, CDR2 SQIVND (reference sequence). V was pared by 0 bases and J by 12 bases, with 6 bases between. The CDR3 is made up of 11 amino acids. CDR3 sequence reads: CASSIEGAQFF. The CDR3 nucleotides are TGTGCCAGTAGTATAGAAGGGGCGCAGTTCTTC.

V and J are TRBV2 and TRBJ2-1; D is perhaps TRBD2 (5 bases). Per germline, CDR1 SNHLY and CDR2 FYNNEI. The CDR3 runs to 14 residues. Deletions cut 4 bases from V and 5 bases from J, with 12 bases between. The DNA for the CDR3 is TGTGCCAGCAGTGGGGATATCGGGGACAATGAGCAGTTCTTC. It codes for CASSGDIGDNEQFF.

The chain recombines TRBV5-6 with TRBJ1-2; TRBD1 agrees at 7 bases. CDR1 is SGHDT and CDR2 is YYEEEE in the germline V gene. This CDR3 is built from 16 residues. V shed 4 bases and J 2 bases; nucleotides not matched to a gene: 11. The CDR3 protein is CASSPTGQLLNYGYTF. The CDR3, as DNA: TGTGCCAGCAGCCCCACGGGACAGCTCCTGAACTATGGCTACACCTTC.